This TCR beta chain was identified in a study of T cell repertoires in cytomegalovirus infection. The wider study: Selection of CMV epitopes for the study included recently identified HLA-C-restricted and well-studied HLA-B-restricted ones. CMV infection plus the matching HLA type was flagged by public TCR beta signatures.

Concerning this clonotype: Its target is not known.

Each CDR3 protein is one row after TCRdb ran MiXCR on the reads. The profile covers approximately 990,000 distinct CDR3 sequences, with 30% to 40% appearing a single time and roughly an eighth taken by the ten largest. This clonotype was obtained from a human donor in good health (CMV status not recorded). Some clones in this sample may be carry-over from other donors' samples. The source was cultured CD8+ T cells from PBMCs, collected from culture after CMV antigen stimulation.

The CDR3 sequence: CASSQDSGGPTDTQYF. As DNA, the CDR3 is TGTGCCAGCAGCCAAGATAGCGGGGGACCGACAGATACGCAGTATTTT. The chain uses TRBV3-1 and TRBJ2-3; 9 nucleotides line up with TRBD2. V lost 0 bases, J lost 3 bases, and 4 bases stayed unmatched. The length of the CDR3 is 16 residues. CDR1 and CDR2 from the germline V gene are LGHDT and YNNKEL (reference sequence).